This TCR beta chain was sequenced for a study of blood T cell repertoires in COVID-19. Whole-study context: PBMCs, B-cell-depleted T cells, or T cells were the source of the cDNA or gDNA that made up the material.

Per the original methods: For nucleated cells, counts were estimated from reference gene primer amplification. The table came from immunoSEQ multiplex PCR; TCRdb's copy has only in-frame clones and leaves some out. That table supplies the V and J calls and clone size; D and trimming were determined from the DNA. The sample contains 200,000 to 300,000 clones, about 89% of which appear only once. Categorization into cohorts depended on clinical history that participants reported. Sequenced sample: PBMCs or T cells enriched from blood (not recorded which). The clonotype was recovered from a woman under 30 who had recovered from COVID-19.

Written as DNA, the CDR3 is TGTGCCAGTAGTCTTCCAGGGGGCCAGGGTTCCAACTATGGCTACACCTTC. This sequence encodes CASSLPGGQGSNYGYTF. V and J are TRBV19 and TRBJ1-2; 8 bases line up with TRBD1. The V gene end was trimmed by 5 bases and the J gene end by 2 bases; junction bases not matched to a gene: 13. This CDR3 comprises 17 residues. Germline lookup yields CDR1 LNHDA and CDR2 SQIVND (reference sequence).